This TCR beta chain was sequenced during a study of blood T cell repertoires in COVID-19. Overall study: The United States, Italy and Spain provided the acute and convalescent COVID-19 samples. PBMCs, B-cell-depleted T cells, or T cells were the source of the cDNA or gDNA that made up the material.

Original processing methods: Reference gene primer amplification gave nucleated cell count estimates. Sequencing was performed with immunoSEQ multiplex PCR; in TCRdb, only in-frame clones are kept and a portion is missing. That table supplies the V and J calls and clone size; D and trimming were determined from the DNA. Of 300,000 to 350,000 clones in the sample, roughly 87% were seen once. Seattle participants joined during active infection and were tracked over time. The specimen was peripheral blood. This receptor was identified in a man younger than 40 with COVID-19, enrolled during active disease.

CDR3 in amino acids: CATSDRIAGTREQYF. The DNA of the CDR3 is TGTGCCACCAGTGACCGCATAGCGGGAACGCGGGAGCAGTACTTC. V and J are TRBV24-1 and TRBJ2-7; 8 nucleotides line up with TRBD2. After removal of 4 bases from V and 7 bases from J, the junction contained 11 bases not matched to a gene. CDR1 is KGHDR, CDR2 SFDVKD, per germline. The CDR3 has 15 amino acids.